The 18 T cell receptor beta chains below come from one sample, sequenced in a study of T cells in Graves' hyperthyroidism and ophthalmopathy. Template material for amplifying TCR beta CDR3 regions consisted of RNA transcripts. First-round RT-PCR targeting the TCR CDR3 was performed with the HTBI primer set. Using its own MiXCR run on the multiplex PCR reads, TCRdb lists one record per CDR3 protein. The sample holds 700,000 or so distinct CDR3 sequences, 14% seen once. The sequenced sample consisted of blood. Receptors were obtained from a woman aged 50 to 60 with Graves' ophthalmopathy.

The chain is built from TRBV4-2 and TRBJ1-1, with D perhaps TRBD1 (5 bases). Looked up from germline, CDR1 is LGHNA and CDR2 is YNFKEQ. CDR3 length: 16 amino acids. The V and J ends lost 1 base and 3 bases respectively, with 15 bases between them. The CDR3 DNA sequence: TGTGCCAGCAGCCAAGGAGGTGCGGGGCGTTACACTGAAGCTTTCTTT. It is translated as CASSQGGAGRYTEAFF.

The CDR3 sequence: CASSLGTVGGNTGELFF. The CDR3, as DNA: TGTGCCAGCAGCTTAGGGACAGTAGGGGGCAACACCGGGGAGCTGTTTTTT. The chain joins TRBV7-3 to TRBJ2-2; 7 nucleotides line up with TRBD1. Germline V gene sequence: CDR1 SGHTA, CDR2 FQGTGA. J gave up 2 bases and V 2 bases, and 8 bases lay outside the gene matches. This CDR3 has 17 residues.

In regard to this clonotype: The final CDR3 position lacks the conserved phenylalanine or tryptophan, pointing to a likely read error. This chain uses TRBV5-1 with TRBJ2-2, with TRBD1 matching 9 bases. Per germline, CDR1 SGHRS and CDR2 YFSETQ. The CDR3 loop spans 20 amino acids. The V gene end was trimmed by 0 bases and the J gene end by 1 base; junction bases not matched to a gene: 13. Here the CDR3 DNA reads TGCGCCAGCAGCTTGGATCTGCGGACAGGGGTCCAAGGGAACACCGGGGAGCTGTTTTCT. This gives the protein CASSLDLRTGVQGNTGELFS.

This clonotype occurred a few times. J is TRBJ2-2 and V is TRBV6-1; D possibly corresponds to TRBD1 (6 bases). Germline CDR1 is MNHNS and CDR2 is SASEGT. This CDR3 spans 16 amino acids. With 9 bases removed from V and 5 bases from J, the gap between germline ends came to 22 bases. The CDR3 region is CASQDSRGRVTGELFF. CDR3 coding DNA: TGTGCCAGTCAAGACTCCAGGGGTCGAGTAACCGGGGAGCTGTTTTTT.

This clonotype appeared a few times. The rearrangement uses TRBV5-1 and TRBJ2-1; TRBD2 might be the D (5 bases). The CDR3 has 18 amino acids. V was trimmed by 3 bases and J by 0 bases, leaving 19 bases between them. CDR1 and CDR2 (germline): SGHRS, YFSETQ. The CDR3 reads CASSSTHTRVSSYNEQFF. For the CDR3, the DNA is TGCGCCAGCAGCTCCACCCACACGCGGGTGAGCTCCTACAATGAGCAGTTCTTC.

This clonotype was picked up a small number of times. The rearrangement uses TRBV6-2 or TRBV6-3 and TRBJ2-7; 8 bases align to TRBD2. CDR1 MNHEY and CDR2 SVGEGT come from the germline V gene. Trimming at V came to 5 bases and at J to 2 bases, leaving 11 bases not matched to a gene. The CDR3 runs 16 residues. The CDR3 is CASSTIAGHRPYEQYF. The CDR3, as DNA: TGTGCCAGCAGTACGATAGCGGGACACCGCCCCTACGAGCAGTACTTC.

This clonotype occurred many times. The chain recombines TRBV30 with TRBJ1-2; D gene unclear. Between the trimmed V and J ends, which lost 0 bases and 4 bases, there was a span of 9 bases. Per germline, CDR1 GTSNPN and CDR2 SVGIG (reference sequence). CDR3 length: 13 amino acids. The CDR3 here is CAWSVSLGYGYTF. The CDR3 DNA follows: TGTGCCTGGAGTGTGTCCTTGGGCTATGGCTACACCTTC.

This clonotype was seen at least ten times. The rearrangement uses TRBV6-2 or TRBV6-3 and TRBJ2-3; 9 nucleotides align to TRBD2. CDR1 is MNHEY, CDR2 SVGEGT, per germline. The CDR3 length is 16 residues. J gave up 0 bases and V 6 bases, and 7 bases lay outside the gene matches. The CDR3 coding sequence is TGTGCCAGCAGCCCCGGACTAGCGATAAGCACAGATACGCAGTATTTT. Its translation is CASSPGLAISTDTQYF.

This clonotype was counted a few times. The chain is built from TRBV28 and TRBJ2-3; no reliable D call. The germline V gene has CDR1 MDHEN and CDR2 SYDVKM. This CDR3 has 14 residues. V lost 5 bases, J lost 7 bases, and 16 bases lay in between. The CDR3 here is CASSHWEVVNTQYF. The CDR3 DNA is TGTGCCAGCAGTCATTGGGAAGTCGTGAATACGCAGTATTTT.

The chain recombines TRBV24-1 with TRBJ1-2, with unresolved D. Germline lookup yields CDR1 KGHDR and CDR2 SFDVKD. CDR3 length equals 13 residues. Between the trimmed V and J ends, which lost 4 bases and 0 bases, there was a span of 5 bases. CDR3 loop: CATSDPTNYGYTF. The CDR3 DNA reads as TGTGCCACCAGTGACCCCACTAACTATGGCTACACCTTC.

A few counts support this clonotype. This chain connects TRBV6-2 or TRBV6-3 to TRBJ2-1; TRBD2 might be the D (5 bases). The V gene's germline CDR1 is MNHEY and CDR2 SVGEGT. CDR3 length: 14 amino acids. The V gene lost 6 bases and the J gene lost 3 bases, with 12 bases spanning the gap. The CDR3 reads CASSRDHIYNEQFF. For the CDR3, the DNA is TGTGCCAGCAGCCGGGATCACATCTACAATGAGCAGTTCTTC.

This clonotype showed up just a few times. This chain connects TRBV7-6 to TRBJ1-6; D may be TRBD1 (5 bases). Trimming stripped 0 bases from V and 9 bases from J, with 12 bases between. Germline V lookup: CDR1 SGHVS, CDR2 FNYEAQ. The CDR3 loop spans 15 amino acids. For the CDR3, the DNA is TGTGCCAGCAGCTTAGCGGACGGCGGGGGTTCACCCCTCCACTTT. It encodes CASSLADGGGSPLHF.

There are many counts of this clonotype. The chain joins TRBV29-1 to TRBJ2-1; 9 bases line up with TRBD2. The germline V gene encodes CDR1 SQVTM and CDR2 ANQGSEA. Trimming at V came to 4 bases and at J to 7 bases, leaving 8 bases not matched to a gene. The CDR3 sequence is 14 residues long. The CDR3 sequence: CSVGGRLAVNEQFF. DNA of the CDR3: TGCAGCGTTGGTGGGAGACTAGCGGTGAATGAGCAGTTCTTC.

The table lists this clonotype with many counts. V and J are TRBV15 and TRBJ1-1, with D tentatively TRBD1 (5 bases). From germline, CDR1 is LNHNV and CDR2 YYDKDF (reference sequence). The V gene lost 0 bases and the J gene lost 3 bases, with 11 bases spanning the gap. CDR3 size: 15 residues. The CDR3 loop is CATSREAGEYTEAFF. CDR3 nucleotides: TGTGCCACCAGCAGAGAAGCGGGGGAGTACACTGAAGCTTTCTTT.

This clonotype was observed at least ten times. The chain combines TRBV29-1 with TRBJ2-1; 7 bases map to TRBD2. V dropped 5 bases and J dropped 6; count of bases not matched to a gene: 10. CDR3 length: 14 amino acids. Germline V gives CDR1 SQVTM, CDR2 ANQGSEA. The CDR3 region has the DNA TGCAGCGTTTCAATCGGGGGGTCGGGCAATGAGCAGTTCTTC. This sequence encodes CSVSIGGSGNEQFF.

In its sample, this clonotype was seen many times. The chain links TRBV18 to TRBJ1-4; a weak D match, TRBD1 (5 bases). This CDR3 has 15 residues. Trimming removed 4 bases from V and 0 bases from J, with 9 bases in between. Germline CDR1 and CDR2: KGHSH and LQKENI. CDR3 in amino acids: CASSLGTSTNEKLFF. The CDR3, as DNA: TGTGCCAGCTCACTCGGGACCTCAACTAATGAAAAACTGTTTTTT.

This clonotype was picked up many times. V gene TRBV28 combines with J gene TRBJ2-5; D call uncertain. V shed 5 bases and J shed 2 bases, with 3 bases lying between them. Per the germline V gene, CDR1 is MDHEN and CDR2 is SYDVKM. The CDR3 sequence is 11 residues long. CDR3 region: CASSIQETQYF. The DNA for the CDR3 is TGTGCCAGCAGTATACAAGAGACCCAGTACTTC.

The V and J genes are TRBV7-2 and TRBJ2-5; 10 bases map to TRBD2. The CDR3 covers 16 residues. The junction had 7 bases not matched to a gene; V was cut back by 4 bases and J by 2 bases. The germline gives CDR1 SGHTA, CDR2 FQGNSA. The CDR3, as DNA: TGTGCCAGCAGCTCAAGCGGGAGGGCCGGACAAGAGACCCAGTACTTC. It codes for CASSSSGRAGQETQYF.